This TCR beta chain was recovered during a study of T cell repertoires in cytomegalovirus infection. The overall study: Public signatures in TCR beta pointed to CMV infection and matching HLA type. Study conclusions and caveats: Totalled public TCR beta family frequency picked out people who carried CMV plus the relevant HLA. In two of eight donors, the top clonotype was HLA-C-restricted CMV-specific.

The CDR3 runs 13 residues. The germline CDR1 and CDR2 sequences are MDHEN and SYDVKM. With 6 bases removed from V and 7 bases from J, the gap between germline ends came to 15 bases. TCRdb re-called the reads through MiXCR, storing one row per CDR3 protein. The table lists over 300,000 distinct CDR3 sequences, roughly 9.5% of them singletons, with roughly 4.5% in the top ten. This clonotype was detected a few times. Its antigen is unknown. The gene calls are TRBV28 and TRBJ1-1; perhaps TRBD1 as D (5 bases). Source material: PBMCs. The TCR comes from a human donor in good health (CMV status not recorded). Some clones in this sample may be carry-over from other donors' samples. CDR3 in amino acids: CASSQGRGIEAFF. The CDR3 DNA follows: TGTGCCAGCAGCCAAGGGCGGGGGATTGAAGCTTTCTTT.